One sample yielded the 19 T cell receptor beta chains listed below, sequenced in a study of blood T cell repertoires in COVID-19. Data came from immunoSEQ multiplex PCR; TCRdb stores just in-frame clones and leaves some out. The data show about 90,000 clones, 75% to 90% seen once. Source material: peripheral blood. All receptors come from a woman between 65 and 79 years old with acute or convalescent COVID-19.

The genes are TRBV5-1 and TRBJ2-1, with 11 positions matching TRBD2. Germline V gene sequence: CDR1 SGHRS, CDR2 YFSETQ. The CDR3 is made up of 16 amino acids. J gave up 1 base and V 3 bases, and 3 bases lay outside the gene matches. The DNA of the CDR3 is TGCGCCAGCAGCTCGACTAGCGGGACGTCCTACAATGAGCAGTTCTTC. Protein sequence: CASSSTSGTSYNEQFF. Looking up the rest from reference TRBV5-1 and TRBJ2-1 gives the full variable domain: KAGVTQTPRYLIKTRGQQVTLSCSPISGHRSVSWYQQTPGQGLQFLFEYFSETQRNKGNFPGRFSGRQFSNSRSEMNVSTLELGDSALYLCASSSTSGTSYNEQFFGPGTRLTVL.

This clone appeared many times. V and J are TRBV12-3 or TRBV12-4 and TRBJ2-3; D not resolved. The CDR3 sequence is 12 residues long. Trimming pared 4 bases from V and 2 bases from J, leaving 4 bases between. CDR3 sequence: CASSSFTDTQYF. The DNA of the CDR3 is TGTGCCAGCAGTTCCTTCACAGATACGCAGTATTTT.

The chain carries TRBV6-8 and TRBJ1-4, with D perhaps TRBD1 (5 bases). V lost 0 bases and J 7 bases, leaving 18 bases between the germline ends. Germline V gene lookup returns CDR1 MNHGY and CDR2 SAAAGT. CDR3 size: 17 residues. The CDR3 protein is CASSYSTVGPLGEKLFF. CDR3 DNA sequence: TGTGCCAGCAGTTACTCGACAGTAGGACCCCTTGGTGAAAAACTGTTTTTT.

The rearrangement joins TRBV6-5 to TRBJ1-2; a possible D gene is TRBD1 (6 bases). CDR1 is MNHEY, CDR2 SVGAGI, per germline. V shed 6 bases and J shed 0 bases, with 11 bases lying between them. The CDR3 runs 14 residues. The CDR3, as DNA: TGTGCCAGCAGGCAGGGGACCCCTAACTATGGCTACACCTTC. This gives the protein CASRQGTPNYGYTF.

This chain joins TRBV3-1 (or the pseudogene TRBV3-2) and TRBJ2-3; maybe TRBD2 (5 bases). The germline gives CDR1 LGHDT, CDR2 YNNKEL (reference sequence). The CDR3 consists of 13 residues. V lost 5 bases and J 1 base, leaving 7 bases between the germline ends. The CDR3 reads CASSYSGTDTQYF. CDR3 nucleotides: TGTGCCAGCAGCTATAGCGGCACAGATACGCAGTATTTT.

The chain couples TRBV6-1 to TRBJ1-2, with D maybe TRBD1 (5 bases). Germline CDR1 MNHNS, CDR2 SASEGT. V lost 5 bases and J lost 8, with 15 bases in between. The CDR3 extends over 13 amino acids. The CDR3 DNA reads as TGTGCCAGCAGTTATGGGGCAGAATTGGGCTACACCTTC. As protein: CASSYGAELGYTF.

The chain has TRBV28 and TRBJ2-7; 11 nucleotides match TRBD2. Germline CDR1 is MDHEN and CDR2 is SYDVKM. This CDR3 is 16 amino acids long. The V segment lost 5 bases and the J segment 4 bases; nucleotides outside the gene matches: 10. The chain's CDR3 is CASSRNGGLADYEQYF. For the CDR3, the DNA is TGTGCCAGCAGTCGCAATGGGGGACTAGCGGATTACGAGCAGTACTTC.

In DNA, the CDR3 is TGTGCCAGCAGCACGCGACAGGTGCGCCATCAGCCCCAGCATTTT. Encoded protein: CASSTRQVRHQPQHF. The chain links TRBV2 to TRBJ1-5; the D gene is possibly TRBD1 (6 bases). Germline lookup yields CDR1 SNHLY and CDR2 FYNNEI. There are 15 residues in the CDR3. Trimming removed 6 bases at V and 5 bases at J, with 17 bases between.

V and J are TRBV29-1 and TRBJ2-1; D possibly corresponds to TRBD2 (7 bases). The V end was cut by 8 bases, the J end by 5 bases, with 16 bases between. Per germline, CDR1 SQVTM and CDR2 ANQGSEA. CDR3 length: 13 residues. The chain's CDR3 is CSLEGGPHNEQFF. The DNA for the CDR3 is TGCAGCTTGGAGGGGGGGCCTCACAATGAGCAGTTCTTC.

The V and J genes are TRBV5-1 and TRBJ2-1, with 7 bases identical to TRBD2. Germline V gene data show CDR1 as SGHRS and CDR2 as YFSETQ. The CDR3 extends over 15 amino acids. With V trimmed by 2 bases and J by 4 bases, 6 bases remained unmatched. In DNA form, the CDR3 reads TGCGCCAGCAGCTTCGGGGGGAGCGGGTACAATGAGCAGTTCTTC. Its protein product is CASSFGGSGYNEQFF. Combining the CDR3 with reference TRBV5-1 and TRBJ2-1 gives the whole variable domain KAGVTQTPRYLIKTRGQQVTLSCSPISGHRSVSWYQQTPGQGLQFLFEYFSETQRNKGNFPGRFSGRQFSNSRSEMNVSTLELGDSALYLCASSFGGSGYNEQFFGPGTRLTVL.

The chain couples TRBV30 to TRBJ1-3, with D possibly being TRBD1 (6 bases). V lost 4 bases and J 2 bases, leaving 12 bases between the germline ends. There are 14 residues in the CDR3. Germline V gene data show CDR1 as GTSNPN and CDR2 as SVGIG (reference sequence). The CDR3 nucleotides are TGTGCCTGGACGGGACATAATGCTGGAAACACCATATATTTT. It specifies CAWTGHNAGNTIYF.

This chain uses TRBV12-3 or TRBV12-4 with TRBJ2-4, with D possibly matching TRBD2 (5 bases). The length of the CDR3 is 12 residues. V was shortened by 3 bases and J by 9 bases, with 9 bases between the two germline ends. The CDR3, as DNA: TGTGCCAGCAGTTTCGGGGTTAGCATTCAGTACTTC. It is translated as CASSFGVSIQYF.

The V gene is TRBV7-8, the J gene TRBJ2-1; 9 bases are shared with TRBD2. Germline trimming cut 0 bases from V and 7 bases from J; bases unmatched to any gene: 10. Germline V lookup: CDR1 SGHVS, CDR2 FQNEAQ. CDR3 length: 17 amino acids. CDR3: CASSLALAGGLGNEQFF. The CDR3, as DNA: TGTGCCAGCAGCTTAGCGTTGGCGGGGGGGCTTGGAAATGAGCAGTTCTTC. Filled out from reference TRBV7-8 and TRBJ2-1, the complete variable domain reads GAGVSQSPRYKVAKRGQDVALRCDPISGHVSLFWYQQALGQGPEFLTYFQNEAQLDKSGLPSDRFFAERPEGSVSTLKIQRTQQEDSAVYLCASSLALAGGLGNEQFFGPGTRLTVL.

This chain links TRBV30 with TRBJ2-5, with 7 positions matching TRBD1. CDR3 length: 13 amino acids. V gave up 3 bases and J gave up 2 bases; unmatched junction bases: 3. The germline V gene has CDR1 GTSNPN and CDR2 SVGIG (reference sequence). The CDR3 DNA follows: TGTGCCTGGAGCGGGGACAGTCAAGAGACCCAGTACTTC. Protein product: CAWSGDSQETQYF.

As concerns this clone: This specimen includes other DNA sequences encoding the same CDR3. In nucleotides, the CDR3 is TGTGCCAGCAGCTTGCGGGGCACTGAAGCTTTCTTT. Residues: CASSLRGTEAFF. This sequence joins TRBV5-4 and TRBJ1-1; D remains ambiguous. The CDR3 contains 12 residues. Germline CDR1 reads SGHNT; CDR2 reads YYREEE (reference sequence). V lost 1 base to trimming and J lost 4 bases, with 5 bases between them.

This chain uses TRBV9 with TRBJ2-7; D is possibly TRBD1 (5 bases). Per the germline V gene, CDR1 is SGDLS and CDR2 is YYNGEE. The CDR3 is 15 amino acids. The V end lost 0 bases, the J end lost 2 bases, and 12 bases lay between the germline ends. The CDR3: CASSVGSGYPYEQYF. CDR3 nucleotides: TGTGCCAGCAGCGTAGGTTCAGGGTACCCCTACGAGCAGTACTTC.

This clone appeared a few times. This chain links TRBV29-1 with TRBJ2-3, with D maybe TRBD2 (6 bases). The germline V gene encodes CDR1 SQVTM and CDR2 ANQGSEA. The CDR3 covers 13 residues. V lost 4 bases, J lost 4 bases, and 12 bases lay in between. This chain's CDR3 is CSVAPPGADTQYF. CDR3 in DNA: TGCAGCGTTGCTCCCCCGGGGGCAGATACGCAGTATTTT.

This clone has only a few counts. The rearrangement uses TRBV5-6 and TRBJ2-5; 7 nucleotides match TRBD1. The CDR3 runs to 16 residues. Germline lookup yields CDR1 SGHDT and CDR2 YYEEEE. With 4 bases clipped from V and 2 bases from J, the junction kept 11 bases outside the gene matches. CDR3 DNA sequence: TGTGCCAGCAGCCGCCTTATCCGGGACAGACAAGAGACCCAGTACTTC. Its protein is CASSRLIRDRQETQYF.

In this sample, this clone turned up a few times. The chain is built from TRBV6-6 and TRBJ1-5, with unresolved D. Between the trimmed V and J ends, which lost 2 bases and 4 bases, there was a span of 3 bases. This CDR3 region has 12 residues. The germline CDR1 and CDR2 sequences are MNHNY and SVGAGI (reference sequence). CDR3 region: CASSYQNQPQHF. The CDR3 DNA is TGTGCCAGCAGTTACCAGAATCAGCCCCAGCATTTT.